A single sample is the source of the 19 T cell receptor beta chains below, sequenced in a study of cytomegalovirus exposure and HLA in healthy donors. PCR involved 60 Vbeta and 13 Jbeta primers. Measured with immunoSEQ multiplex PCR; TCRdb has only the in-frame clones, and not every one. The profile shows around 140,000 clones, 76% of them singletons. Sequenced sample: PBMCs. These receptor sequences come from a female donor in good health and CMV-seropositive.

V is TRBV4-2 and J is TRBJ2-5; unclear D gene. The CDR3 covers 13 residues. In germline, CDR1 is LGHNA, CDR2 YNFKEQ. Trimming cost V 5 bases and J 5 bases, with 12 bases left between them. CDR3 loop: CASSSTRKETQYF. The CDR3 DNA sequence: TGTGCCAGCAGCTCCACACGTAAGGAGACCCAGTACTTC.

The chain couples TRBV9 to TRBJ2-7, with 9 bases lining up with TRBD2. The CDR3 has 18 residues. Germline loops: CDR1 SGDLS, CDR2 YYNGEE. V trimming: 0 bases; J trimming: 2 bases; junction bases outside the gene matches: 12. CDR3 protein: CASSVGGGGAHSTYEQYF. CDR3 nucleotides: TGTGCCAGCAGCGTAGGGGGCGGGGGGGCCCATTCCACCTACGAGCAGTACTTC.

The chain joins TRBV7-3 to TRBJ1-2; 9 bases are a match to TRBD1. The CDR3 runs to 14 residues. Trimming at V came to 5 bases and at J to 6 bases, leaving 7 bases not matched to a gene. Germline V lookup: CDR1 SGHTA, CDR2 FQGTGA. In DNA form, the CDR3 reads TGTGCCAGCAGCGCTGGACAGGGGCGAAATGGCTACACCTTC. It translates to CASSAGQGRNGYTF.

V and J are TRBV5-4 and TRBJ1-4; 9 bases align to TRBD1. Germline loops: CDR1 SGHNT, CDR2 YYREEE (reference sequence). CDR3 size: 16 residues. V lost 1 base and J lost 6; bases outside the gene matches: 7. CDR3 sequence reads: CASSLRGQGPYEKLFF. The DNA for the CDR3 is TGTGCCAGCAGCTTGAGGGGACAGGGACCCTATGAAAAACTGTTTTTT.

The V call is TRBV2, the J call TRBJ2-5; 9 nucleotides align to TRBD1. The end of the DNA is better explained by TRBJ2-7, so the J call may be wrong. The germline CDR1 and CDR2 sequences are SNHLY and FYNNEI. The CDR3 is 14 amino acids. The CDR3 region has the DNA TGTGCCAGCAGCCGTTTGGGACAGGGTGACGAGCAGTACTTC. It encodes CASSRLGQGDEQYF.

This clone was counted a single time. The V gene is TRBV6-5, the J gene TRBJ1-5, with 8 nucleotides matching TRBD1. J was trimmed by 8 bases and V by 5 bases; bases with no gene match: 2. This CDR3 comprises 12 residues. From germline, CDR1 is MNHEY and CDR2 SVGAGI. The CDR3 DNA follows: TGTGCCAGCAGTGACAGGGGAGAGCCCCAGCATTTT. Amino acid sequence: CASSDRGEPQHF.

The chain is built from TRBV11-2 and TRBJ2-7; D is perhaps TRBD1 (6 bases). CDR3 length: 16 amino acids. Trimming pared 5 bases from V and 5 bases from J, leaving 22 bases between. Germline V gene lookup returns CDR1 SGHAT and CDR2 FQNNGV. The CDR3 loop is CASSRITGPRSHEQYF. The CDR3 region has the DNA TGTGCCAGCAGCCGAATTACAGGGCCTCGTTCTCACGAGCAGTACTTC.

The chain's CDR3 is CASSKSANYGYTF. CDR3 bases: TGTGCCAGCAGCAAATCTGCTAACTATGGCTACACCTTC. The rearrangement joins TRBV5-8 to TRBJ1-2; D call uncertain. CDR1 SGHTS and CDR2 YDEGEE come from the germline V gene. The CDR3 contains 13 residues. V dropped 4 bases and J dropped 0 bases, with 7 bases sitting between them.

This chain joins TRBV5-6 and TRBJ1-5, with 7 bases fitting TRBD1. The CDR3 is 14 amino acids. Germline V CDR1 and CDR2: SGHDT, YYEEEE. V gave up 2 bases and J gave up 4 bases; unmatched junction bases: 3. CDR3 sequence reads: CASSFQTGNQPQHF. CDR3 bases: TGTGCCAGCAGCTTCCAGACAGGGAATCAGCCCCAGCATTTT.

The chain is built from TRBV9 and TRBJ2-1, with D perhaps TRBD1 (5 bases). The CDR3 has 16 residues. V lost 4 bases and J 5 bases, leaving 19 bases between the germline ends. CDR1 and CDR2 (germline): SGDLS, YYNGEE. CDR3 nucleotides: TGTGCCAGCAGCACCGCTGCAGGGATAGGGAACAATGAGCAGTTCTTC. Its translation is CASSTAAGIGNNEQFF.

The genes are TRBV18 and TRBJ2-1, with D maybe TRBD2 (6 bases). Germline V gene lookup returns CDR1 KGHSH and CDR2 LQKENI. The CDR3 sequence is 16 residues long. Trimming pared 0 bases from V and 3 bases from J, leaving 12 bases between. CDR3 sequence (DNA): TGTGCCAGCTCACCACCTCGGGGGAGTTTCTACAATGAGCAGTTCTTC. This translates into CASSPPRGSFYNEQFF.

V and J are TRBV6-6 and TRBJ1-5, with D unresolved. From germline, CDR1 is MNHNY and CDR2 SVGAGI (reference sequence). Deletions cut 8 bases from V and 6 bases from J, with 14 bases between. The length of the CDR3 is 13 residues. CDR3 sequence (DNA): TGTGCCAGCGAGGTTGGCGTTAGTCAGCCCCAGCATTTT. This codes for CASEVGVSQPQHF.

The chain employs TRBV5-1 and TRBJ2-3; the D gene is possibly TRBD1 (6 bases). The germline V gene has CDR1 SGHRS and CDR2 YFSETQ. Between the trimmed V and J ends, which lost 0 bases and 3 bases, there was a span of 8 bases. The CDR3 covers 14 residues. The CDR3 reads CASSLVDSTDTQYF. The CDR3, as DNA: TGCGCCAGCAGCTTGGTGGACAGTACAGATACGCAGTATTTT.

This chain links TRBV4-2 with TRBJ2-1; the match to TRBD2 covers 8 bases. V lost 5 bases and J lost 8; bases outside the gene matches: 8. The CDR3 covers 14 residues. Germline V gene lookup returns CDR1 LGHNA and CDR2 YNFKEQ. The CDR3 bases are TGTGCCAGCAGCTTCCGGGAGGGGGAGGATGAGCAGTTCTTC. Its protein is CASSFREGEDEQFF.

This rearrangement joins TRBV7-2 to TRBJ1-1; tentative D call: TRBD1 (6 bases). The CDR3 runs 13 residues. The V gene lost 4 bases and the J gene lost 4 bases, with 10 bases spanning the gap. The germline gives CDR1 SGHTA, CDR2 FQGNSA. CDR3 coding DNA: TGTGCCAGCAGCTCCCTAGGGGGCACTGAAGCTTTCTTT. Translating gives CASSSLGGTEAFF. Full variable domain (remainder filled in from reference TRBV7-2 and TRBJ1-1): GAGVSQSPSNKVTEKGKDVELRCDPISGHTALYWYRQSLGQGLEFLIYFQGNSAPDKSGLPSDRFSAERTGGSVSTLTIQRTQQEDSAVYLCASSSLGGTEAFFGQGTRLTVV.

The chain has TRBV28 and TRBJ1-2; D not resolved. CDR1 is MDHEN, CDR2 SYDVKM, per germline. V lost 1 base, J lost 8 bases, and 14 bases lay in between. The CDR3 spans 14 residues. CDR3 sequence: CASSLSPGVDGYTF. The DNA of the CDR3 is TGTGCCAGCAGTTTATCCCCCGGGGTGGACGGCTACACCTTC.

This sequence joins TRBV9 and TRBJ2-5, with D tentatively TRBD2 (7 bases). CDR3 size: 14 residues. Germline V gene data show CDR1 as SGDLS and CDR2 as YYNGEE. Trimming shortened V by 5 bases and J by 5 bases, and 16 bases separated the two germline ends. The CDR3 protein is CASSGGGVRETQYF. The CDR3 DNA reads as TGTGCCAGCAGTGGAGGGGGGGTCAGGGAGACCCAGTACTTC. Looking up the rest from reference TRBV9 and TRBJ2-5 gives the full variable domain: DSGVTQTPKHLITATGQRVTLRCSPRSGDLSVYWYQQSLDQGLQFLIQYYNGEERAKGNILERFSAQQFPDLHSELNLSSLELGDSALYFCASSGGGVRETQYFGPGTRLLVL.

This clone was counted only a few times. J is TRBJ2-2 and V is TRBV2, with a possible D match to TRBD2 (5 bases). Trimming removed 6 bases at V and 10 bases at J, with 12 bases between. The CDR3 runs 12 residues. The germline V gene has CDR1 SNHLY and CDR2 FYNNEI. CDR3 DNA sequence: TGTGCCAGCAGCTTGGACTTGACGGAGCTGTTTTTT. It encodes CASSLDLTELFF.

The J gene is TRBJ2-3, the V gene TRBV28; D not certain. The CDR3 runs to 14 residues. V was clipped by 5 bases and J by 7 bases, with 16 bases between them. Germline assignment: CDR1 MDHEN and CDR2 SYDVKM. The CDR3 DNA reads as TGTGCCAGCAGTCCGCCCTCTCGGTTAAATACGCAGTATTTT. Translation gives CASSPPSRLNTQYF.